This TCR beta chain was observed in a study of T cell repertoires in cytomegalovirus infection. Study-level background: From public TCR beta signatures came an indication of both CMV infection and matching HLA type. Overall study findings and caveats: Summed frequency of public TCR beta families distinguished CMV carriers with the relevant HLA. HLA-C-restricted CMV clonotypes gave the most frequent clonotype in two of eight donors.

TCRdb reprocessed the reads via MiXCR and lists one record per CDR3 protein. The sample records some 400,000 distinct CDR3 sequences, approximately 32% being singletons. In germline, CDR1 is SGHVS, CDR2 FQNEAQ. V trimming: 1 base; J trimming: 1 base; junction bases outside the gene matches: 7. The CDR3 runs 17 residues. Concerning this clonotype: What it recognizes is unknown.

Sequencing was performed on PBMCs. The clonotype originates from a human donor in good health (CMV status not recorded). Some clones in this sample may be carry-over from other donors' samples. V and J are TRBV7-8 and TRBJ2-3; 8 bases line up with TRBD2. CDR3 in DNA: TGTGCCAGCAGCTTAGTAGGAGGGCGGGGGGGCACAGATACGCAGTATTTT. Translated: CASSLVGGRGGTDTQYF.